Shown below are 10 T cell receptor beta chains from a single sample sequenced in a study of cytomegalovirus exposure and HLA in healthy donors. A multiplex PCR was run with 60 Vbeta primers and 13 Jbeta primers. This table comes from immunoSEQ multiplex PCR, and its TCRdb copy is limited to in-frame clones, with some not included. The sample consists of about 150,000 clones, 65% to 80% of them appearing once. The specimen was PBMCs. Receptor source: a man aged 25 to 45 in good health and CMV-seronegative.

V is TRBV15 and J is TRBJ1-1; no reliable D call. V lost 1 base to trimming and J lost 1 base, with 4 bases between them. Germline CDR1 reads LNHNV; CDR2 reads YYDKDF (reference sequence). CDR3 length equals 13 residues. CDR3 sequence reads: CATSRGRNTEAFF. The CDR3 nucleotides are TGTGCCACCAGCAGAGGGAGGAACACTGAAGCTTTCTTT.

V and J are TRBV7-2 and TRBJ1-1, with 9 positions matching TRBD1. Germline loops: CDR1 SGHTA, CDR2 FQGNSA. This CDR3 spans 17 amino acids. V shed 3 bases and J 1 base; nucleotides not matched to a gene: 9. This CDR3 is CASSFPSDRGWNTEAFF. The CDR3, as DNA: TGTGCCAGCAGCTTTCCATCGGACAGGGGCTGGAACACTGAAGCTTTCTTT.

The chain carries TRBV4-1 and TRBJ2-1; 9 bases are a match to TRBD1. The CDR3 is 17 residues long. V was clipped by 0 bases and J by 2 bases; unmatched bases: 5. Germline CDR1 reads MGHRA; CDR2 reads YSYEKL. The CDR3 loop reads CASSQDSDRGPYNEQFF. The CDR3 nucleotides read TGCGCCAGCAGCCAAGATTCGGACAGGGGTCCCTACAATGAGCAGTTCTTC.

The chain recombines TRBV4-2 with TRBJ2-6, with TRBD2 identical over 13 bases. CDR1 is LGHNA, CDR2 YNFKEQ, per germline. V shed 4 bases and J 0 bases; nucleotides not matched to a gene: 12. The CDR3 totals 21 residues. The CDR3 region is CASSPGTSGIGLYSGANVLTF. Here the CDR3 DNA reads TGTGCCAGCAGCCCCGGGACTAGCGGGATTGGGTTATACTCTGGGGCCAACGTCCTGACTTTC.

The chain has TRBV30 and TRBJ2-7; 7 positions agree with TRBD2. This CDR3 region has 14 residues. The germline V gene encodes CDR1 GTSNPN and CDR2 SVGIG (reference sequence). With 2 bases clipped from V and 4 bases from J, the junction kept 8 bases outside the gene matches. The CDR3 loop reads CAWSRPPGRYEQYF. The CDR3 region has the DNA TGTGCCTGGAGTCGACCTCCCGGGAGGTACGAGCAGTACTTC.

This clone came up once. Mismatch with germline at one junction end may stem from a read error. This chain connects TRBV5-8 to TRBJ2-6; 7 bases align to TRBD1. Germline V gene data show CDR1 as SGHTS and CDR2 as YDEGEE. CDR3 size: 18 residues. The CDR3 nucleotides read TGTGCCAGCAGCTACACAGGGGCCTCGACCTCTGGGGCCAACGGCCTGACTTTC. It yields the protein CASSYTGASTSGANGLTF.

J is TRBJ2-3 and V is TRBV14, with TRBD2 matching 7 bases. V dropped 0 bases and J dropped 2; count of bases not matched to a gene: 8. The CDR3 loop spans 17 amino acids. Germline V CDR1 and CDR2: SGHDN, FVKESK. The CDR3 nucleotides are TGTGCCAGCAGCCAAGAAAGGTCCGGGAGGTCCACAGATACGCAGTATTTT. This gives the protein CASSQERSGRSTDTQYF.

DNA for the CDR3: TGTGCCAGCAGCTTGACCGACAGGTTGAGCGCCTACGAGCAGTACTTC. This translates into CASSLTDRLSAYEQYF. V gene TRBV7-2 combines with J gene TRBJ2-7, with TRBD1 as a possible D gene (6 bases). CDR1 and CDR2 from the germline V gene are SGHTA and FQGNSA. The germline V and J ends were trimmed by 3 bases and 2 bases, with 17 bases remaining between them. CDR3 length equals 16 residues.

V usage is TRBV4-1 and J usage is TRBJ1-4; D gene ambiguous. The V gene lost 5 bases and the J gene lost 0 bases, with 7 bases spanning the gap. This CDR3 contains 14 residues. Germline CDR1 reads MGHRA; CDR2 reads YSYEKL. The CDR3 DNA sequence: TGCGCCAGCAGCAGAGGGACAACTAATGAAAAACTGTTTTTT. It specifies CASSRGTTNEKLFF.

Notes on this clone: At the DNA level, this CDR3 is encoded by other sequences in the same sample as well. The V and J genes are TRBV5-1 and TRBJ2-7, with 8 bases fitting TRBD1. The CDR3 has 14 residues. In germline, CDR1 is SGHRS, CDR2 YFSETQ. V shed 0 bases, J shed 2 bases, and the junction held 1 base outside the gene matches. In DNA, the CDR3 is TGCGCCAGCAGCTTGGGGGACAGGACCTACGAGCAGTACTTC. This encodes CASSLGDRTYEQYF.